The clone carrying this T cell receptor beta chain was picked up one time. Its antigen remains unidentified. Repertoires were generated with immunoSEQ multiplex PCR, while TCRdb's copy carries only in-frame clones and drops some. The sample has 70,000 to 95,000 clones; approximately 82% are singletons. V was pared by 5 bases and J by 5 bases, with 19 bases of the junction left unmatched. This CDR3 is 18 amino acids long. Germline assignment: CDR1 SGHAT and CDR2 FQNNGV. The data stem from a study of OX40 agonist ivuxolimab in advanced cancers. For the study at large: Of mixed ages from about 23 to 85 and averaging around 60 years, the group was about 86% male. Study findings and constraints: What antigens the expanded peripheral T cells recognized was never established. Average numbers of expanded clones were greater in CD8+ T cells than in CD4+.

The starting material was CD4+ or CD8+ T cells sorted from blood, obtained in a trial of the OX40 agonist ivuxolimab. This receptor was obtained from an adult with an advanced solid tumor such as melanoma, head and neck, liver or kidney cancer. This chain joins TRBV11-2 and TRBJ2-5, with 8 bases identical to TRBD1. The CDR3 DNA follows: TGTGCCAGCAGCCCCCATAGGGGGACAGGCTTACGAGGGGAGACCCAGTACTTC. Protein product: CASSPHRGTGLRGETQYF.